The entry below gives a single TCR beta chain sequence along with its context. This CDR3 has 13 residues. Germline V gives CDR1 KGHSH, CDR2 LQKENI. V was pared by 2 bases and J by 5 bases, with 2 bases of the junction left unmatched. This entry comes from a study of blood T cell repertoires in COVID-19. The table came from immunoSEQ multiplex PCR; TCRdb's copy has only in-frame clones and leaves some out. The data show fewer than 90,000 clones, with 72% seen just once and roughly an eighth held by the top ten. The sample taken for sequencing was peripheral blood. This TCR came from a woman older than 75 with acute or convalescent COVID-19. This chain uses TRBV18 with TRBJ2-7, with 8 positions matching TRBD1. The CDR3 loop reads CASSPTGGNEQYF. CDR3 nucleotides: TGTGCCAGCTCACCAACAGGGGGTAACGAGCAGTACTTC.